This paragraph reports one T cell receptor (beta chain). This clonotype was found many times. Which antigen it targets is not known. One base away there is no much larger clone; base qualities are not given. From the germline V gene (reference sequence), CDR1 is MNHEY and CDR2 is SMNVEV. Reading from cysteine to phenylalanine, the CDR3 counts 13 amino acids. Of all the DNA, just the CDR3 is kept, 39 bases in frame from base 1. V and J are truncated by 3 bases and 0 bases respectively, leaving an intervening sequence of 5 bases. This record belongs to a study of molecular identifiers for immune sequencing clone quantification (dated by TCRdb to the late 2010s). Study-wide context: For a replicate experiment, RNA from approximately 20,000 or 98,000 naive CD8 T cells was divided into five aliquots, and four of the five aliquots were sequenced. The study was a methods study using CD8 T cells to benchmark molecular-identifier clustering-based TCR repertoire sequencing (MIDCIRS) and TCR RNA copy counting. Points the paper makes about the study in general: About 3 recovered TCR RNA copies per cell were obtained by modeling, versus 9 to 10 by digital PCR, implying a capture efficiency of approximately 30%. Highly expanded clone sizes could be underestimated if identical TCR molecules share a barcode. In CMV-specific effector cells, over 99% of molecules were held by clones above 20 RNA copies, whereas under 1% of molecules were held by such clones in naive cells. When barcode sub-clustering was not used, chimeric consensus sequences inflated TCR diversity, with chimeras reaching as high as 47%. Spiked-in Jurkat TCR RNA equal to a single cell's worth was reported to be detectable even within 1,100,000 naive CD8 T cells. Naive libraries contained spiked-in Jurkat TCR RNA (around ten copies' worth), which is not part of the donor repertoire.

Library construction relied on PCR. Sequencing instrument: Illumina HiSeq 4000. Preparation of bulk TCR libraries followed a previously described approach, with the TCR primers listed in Table S5. Total RNA was purified with the Qiagen AllPrep DNA/RNA kit. Before analysis, reads from multiple sequencing runs of one library were combined. In the authors' own workflow: Reads were retained only if the reads had an exact TCR constant sequence, and the retained reads were trimmed to 150 nt and grouped according to their 12-nt molecular barcodes. Reads in each barcode group were sub-clustered using a 15% Levenshtein threshold, and a quality-weighted consensus sequence was built for each RNA molecule. Non-functional sequences were excluded, and lower-count sequences lying one edit away from another sequence were also excluded. Barcode sub-clusters with fewer than 20% of the maximum read count were removed, based on fitting two negative binomial distributions. TCRdb reanalyzed the raw reads on its own, using fastp at Q25 for trimming and MiXCR for clone calling, and kept in-frame beta chains. Identical CDR3 proteins give one entry, which carries the most common genes and DNA. For this entry, the V and J calls and clone size follow TCRdb and not the study's own pipeline. Recorded for this sample are more than 450,000 distinct CDR3 sequences; 20% to 25% of them occurred a single time. The top ten constitute about 0.78% of the sample.

Libraries of naive CD8 T cells were built from approximately 20,000 to 1,000,000 sorted cells, with 10%, 30% or 50% of the purified RNA used. On a BD FACSAria II, naive CD8 T cells were FACS-sorted as CD8+CD4-CCR7+CD45RA+ and collected into RLT Plus buffer. Detection sensitivity was tested by spiking Jurkat RNA equal to roughly ten TCR copies' worth into samples containing roughly 19,000-1,100,000 naive CD8 T cells. CD8 T cells were enriched with RosetteSep CD8+ T Cell Enrichment Cocktail and Ficoll-Paque, followed by ACK red cell lysis. In this chain, TRBV27 is recombined with TRBJ1-1, with the identity of the D gene unclear. What was sequenced was naive CD8+ T cells from blood, with Jurkat cell RNA spiked in. Taken with the paper, the label for cell subset or site translates to: FACS-sorted CD8+CD4-CCR7+CD45RA+ naive T cells. This clonotype originated in a human donor in good health. Some libraries in this study had Jurkat cell RNA spiked in. CDR3 protein: CASSLYMNTEAFF. The nucleotide sequence is TGTGCCAGCAGTTTGTACATGAACACTGAAGCTTTCTTT.